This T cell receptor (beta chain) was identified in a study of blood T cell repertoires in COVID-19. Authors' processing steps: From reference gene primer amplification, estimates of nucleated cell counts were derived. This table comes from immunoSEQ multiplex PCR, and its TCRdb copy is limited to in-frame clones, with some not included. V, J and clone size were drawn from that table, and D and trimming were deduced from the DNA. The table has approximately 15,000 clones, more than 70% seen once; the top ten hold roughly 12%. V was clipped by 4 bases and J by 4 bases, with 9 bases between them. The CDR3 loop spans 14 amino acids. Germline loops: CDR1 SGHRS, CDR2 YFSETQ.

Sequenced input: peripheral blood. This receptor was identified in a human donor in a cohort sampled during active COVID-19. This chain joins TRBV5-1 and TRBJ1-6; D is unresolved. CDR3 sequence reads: CASSVTFYNSPLHF. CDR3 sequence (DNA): TGCGCCAGCAGCGTGACATTTTATAATTCACCCCTCCACTTT.